Listed below are T cell receptor beta chains from one sample, sequenced in a study of cytomegalovirus exposure and HLA in healthy donors. Measured with immunoSEQ multiplex PCR; TCRdb has only the in-frame clones, and not every one. In the table there are some 140,000 clones, approximately 74% of which are singletons. Sequenced: PBMCs. The receptors shown here come from a man between 18 and 29 years old in good health and CMV-seropositive. The CDR3 runs from the conserved cysteine through the conserved F or W. Each record gives: J gene, V gene, clone size, D gene, CDR3 protein, CDR3 DNA. The D gene is left open where the match is weak. The size entry is marked missing in some rows and otherwise reads once, few, many or a size class.

j_call: TRBJ1-2; v_call: TRBV25-1; clone_size: once; d_call: TRBD1; cdr3_aa: CASSGTGLVHGYTF; cdr3_nt: TGTGCCAGCAGTGGGACAGGGCTTGTACATGGCTACACCTTC
j_call: TRBJ1-2; v_call: TRBV29-1; clone_size: NA; d_call: NA; cdr3_aa: CSVDRQSYGYTF; cdr3_nt: TGCAGCGTTGACCGACAGTCCTATGGCTACACCTTC
j_call: TRBJ2-7; v_call: TRBV4-1; clone_size: NA; d_call: NA; cdr3_aa: CASSRGGGNYEQYF; cdr3_nt: TGCGCCAGCAGTCGAGGGGGAGGGAACTACGAGCAGTACTTC
j_call: TRBJ1-2; v_call: TRBV2; clone_size: few; d_call: NA; cdr3_aa: CASSEGGGYNYGYTF; cdr3_nt: TGTGCCAGCAGTGAAGGCGGAGGCTATAACTATGGCTACACCTTC
j_call: TRBJ2-1; v_call: TRBV18; clone_size: NA; d_call: TRBD1; cdr3_aa: CASSPRQGNYNEQFF; cdr3_nt: TGTGCCAGCTCACCAAGACAGGGGAATTACAATGAGCAGTTCTTC
j_call: TRBJ2-3; v_call: TRBV6-4; clone_size: NA; d_call: TRBD2; cdr3_aa: CASSEAGGGTDTQYF; cdr3_nt: TGTGCCAGCAGTGAAGCTGGCGGGGGGACAGATACGCAGTATTTT
j_call: TRBJ2-7; v_call: TRBV7-9; clone_size: few; d_call: NA; cdr3_aa: CASSSTDSYEQYF; cdr3_nt: TGTGCCAGCAGCTCGACAGACTCCTACGAGCAGTACTTC
j_call: TRBJ2-5; v_call: TRBV28; clone_size: few; d_call: TRBD2; cdr3_aa: CASARAGLLETQYF; cdr3_nt: TGTGCCAGCGCGCGAGCGGGGCTTCTTGAGACCCAGTACTTC
j_call: TRBJ2-3; v_call: TRBV6-6; clone_size: NA; d_call: TRBD2; cdr3_aa: CASSRLAGGNTDTQYF; cdr3_nt: TGTGCCAGCAGCAGACTAGCGGGGGGGAACACAGATACGCAGTATTTT
j_call: TRBJ2-7; v_call: TRBV28; clone_size: NA; d_call: NA; cdr3_aa: CASSLRVREQYF; cdr3_nt: TGTGCCAGCAGTTTACGGGTGCGCGAGCAGTACTTC
j_call: TRBJ2-7; v_call: TRBV5-6; clone_size: NA; d_call: TRBD2; cdr3_aa: CASSGGRPRGYEQYF; cdr3_nt: TGTGCCAGCAGCGGCGGGAGGCCCCGTGGGTACGAGCAGTACTTC
j_call: TRBJ1-2; v_call: TRBV27; clone_size: NA; d_call: NA; cdr3_aa: CASSLRGGFYGYTF; cdr3_nt: TGTGCCAGCAGTTTACGAGGGGGATTCTATGGCTACACCTTC
j_call: TRBJ1-4; v_call: TRBV28; clone_size: NA; d_call: NA; cdr3_aa: CASSHRTDINEKLFF; cdr3_nt: TGTGCCAGCAGCCACCGGACAGACATTAATGAAAAACTGTTTTTT
j_call: TRBJ1-3; v_call: TRBV27; clone_size: NA; d_call: NA; cdr3_aa: CASSPRRGLAGNTIYF; cdr3_nt: TGTGCCAGCAGTCCGCGAAGAGGGCTTGCTGGAAACACCATATATTTT
j_call: TRBJ2-3; v_call: TRBV6-6; clone_size: NA; d_call: NA; cdr3_aa: CASSYLGGTDTQYF; cdr3_nt: TGTGCCAGCAGTTATTTAGGGGGCACAGATACGCAGTATTTT
j_call: TRBJ2-2; v_call: TRBV10-3; clone_size: once; d_call: TRBD2; cdr3_aa: CAISEVSGGNTGELFF; cdr3_nt: TGTGCCATCAGTGAGGTTAGCGGGGGTAACACCGGGGAGCTGTTTTTT
j_call: TRBJ2-7; v_call: TRBV19; clone_size: NA; d_call: TRBD1; cdr3_aa: CASSNRDRVYEQYF; cdr3_nt: TGTGCCAGTAGTAACCGGGACAGGGTATACGAGCAGTACTTC
j_call: TRBJ2-7; v_call: TRBV5-1; clone_size: few; d_call: NA; cdr3_aa: CASSQAGGGYEQYF; cdr3_nt: TGCGCCAGCAGCCAGGCTGGGGGCGGGTACGAGCAGTACTTC
j_call: TRBJ1-5; v_call: TRBV4-1; clone_size: NA; d_call: TRBD1; cdr3_aa: CASSQDPQGSSQPQHF; cdr3_nt: TGCGCCAGCAGCCAGGACCCACAGGGGAGCAGTCAGCCCCAGCATTTT
j_call: TRBJ2-5; v_call: TRBV6-5; clone_size: NA; d_call: TRBD2; cdr3_aa: CASSYLGLAMETQYF; cdr3_nt: TGTGCCAGCAGTTACCTGGGACTAGCGATGGAGACCCAGTACTTC
j_call: TRBJ1-4; v_call: TRBV5-1; clone_size: once; d_call: NA; cdr3_aa: CASSLEGGDEKLFF; cdr3_nt: TGCGCCAGCAGCTTGGAGGGAGGGGATGAAAAACTGTTTTTT
j_call: TRBJ2-7; v_call: TRBV27; clone_size: NA; d_call: NA; cdr3_aa: CASSPRDNAYEQYF; cdr3_nt: TGTGCCAGCAGCCCTCGGGACAATGCCTACGAGCAGTACTTC
j_call: TRBJ1-4; v_call: TRBV9; clone_size: NA; d_call: NA; cdr3_aa: CASSSRGTLGEKLFF; cdr3_nt: TGTGCCAGCAGCTCTAGGGGGACATTAGGGGAAAAACTGTTTTTT
j_call: TRBJ1-4; v_call: TRBV21-1; clone_size: few; d_call: NA; cdr3_aa: CWGQGPEKLFF; cdr3_nt: TGCTGGGGGCAGGGTCCTGAAAAACTGTTTTTT
j_call: TRBJ1-1; v_call: TRBV6-1; clone_size: NA; d_call: NA; cdr3_aa: CASSPLVVTEAFF; cdr3_nt: TGTGCCAGCAGTCCCCTAGTTGTCACTGAAGCTTTCTTT
j_call: TRBJ1-5; v_call: TRBV19; clone_size: NA; d_call: NA; cdr3_aa: CASSEAGNSPGGNQPQHF; cdr3_nt: TGTGCCAGTAGTGAGGCAGGGAACTCTCCGGGGGGGAATCAGCCCCAGCATTTT
j_call: TRBJ2-5; v_call: TRBV30; clone_size: NA; d_call: NA; cdr3_aa: CAWSVRTARETQYF; cdr3_nt: TGTGCCTGGAGTGTAAGGACAGCGAGGGAGACCCAGTACTTC
j_call: TRBJ2-7; v_call: TRBV6-1; clone_size: NA; d_call: TRBD2; cdr3_aa: CASVNRSGRAYEQYF; cdr3_nt: TGTGCCAGCGTAAATCGGAGCGGGAGGGCCTACGAGCAGTACTTC
j_call: TRBJ2-7; v_call: TRBV7-9; clone_size: NA; d_call: NA; cdr3_aa: CSSSLVATEQYF; cdr3_nt: TGTTCCAGCAGCTTAGTAGCGACCGAGCAGTACTTC
j_call: TRBJ2-1; v_call: TRBV7-9; clone_size: NA; d_call: TRBD2; cdr3_aa: CASIISGGYNEQFF; cdr3_nt: TGTGCCAGCATCATTAGCGGGGGCTACAATGAGCAGTTCTTC
j_call: TRBJ2-7; v_call: TRBV29-1; clone_size: NA; d_call: NA; cdr3_aa: CSGIGTGNEQYF; cdr3_nt: TGCAGCGGGATTGGTACAGGGAACGAGCAGTACTTC
j_call: TRBJ2-2; v_call: TRBV6-5; clone_size: NA; d_call: NA; cdr3_aa: CASSFGFGGTGELFF; cdr3_nt: TGTGCCAGCAGTTTTGGCTTTGGAGGGACCGGGGAGCTGTTTTTT
j_call: TRBJ1-5; v_call: TRBV18; clone_size: NA; d_call: NA; cdr3_aa: CASSPSENQPQHF; cdr3_nt: TGTGCCAGCTCACCCTCCGAGAATCAGCCCCAGCATTTT
j_call: TRBJ1-4; v_call: TRBV6-6; clone_size: once; d_call: NA; cdr3_aa: CASISRDSNEKLFF; cdr3_nt: TGTGCCAGCATTAGTCGGGACTCTAATGAAAAACTGTTTTTT
j_call: TRBJ2-2; v_call: TRBV15; clone_size: NA; d_call: NA; cdr3_aa: CATSLRRGVDTGELFF; cdr3_nt: TGTGCCACCAGCTTACGCAGGGGAGTGGACACCGGGGAGCTGTTTTTT
j_call: TRBJ2-7; v_call: TRBV14; clone_size: NA; d_call: TRBD1; cdr3_aa: CASGRDRAPYEQYF; cdr3_nt: TGTGCCAGCGGCCGGGACAGGGCCCCCTACGAGCAGTACTTC
j_call: TRBJ2-7; v_call: TRBV28; clone_size: NA; d_call: TRBD2; cdr3_aa: CACQTERERGRAYEQYF; cdr3_nt: TGTGCCTGCCAGACGGAGCGGGAACGGGGTCGGGCCTACGAGCAGTACTTC
j_call: TRBJ2-5; v_call: TRBV5-1; clone_size: few; d_call: TRBD2; cdr3_aa: CASSLMEGGETQYF; cdr3_nt: TGCGCCAGCAGCTTGATGGAGGGAGGGGAGACCCAGTACTTC
j_call: TRBJ1-5; v_call: TRBV2; clone_size: once; d_call: TRBD1; cdr3_aa: CASRAGTGVRGNQPQHF; cdr3_nt: TGTGCCAGCAGAGCCGGGACAGGGGTAAGAGGCAATCAGCCCCAGCATTTT
j_call: TRBJ2-7; v_call: TRBV9; clone_size: NA; d_call: TRBD2; cdr3_aa: CASSVGSGGVVEQYF; cdr3_nt: TGTGCCAGCAGCGTAGGAAGCGGGGGGGTTGTCGAGCAGTACTTC
j_call: TRBJ2-1; v_call: TRBV6-6; clone_size: NA; d_call: NA; cdr3_aa: CASTVIEGSYNEQFF; cdr3_nt: TGTGCCAGCACCGTGATCGAGGGCTCCTACAATGAGCAGTTCTTC
j_call: TRBJ1-2; v_call: TRBV6-1; clone_size: once; d_call: NA; cdr3_aa: CATGQRGYTF; cdr3_nt: TGTGCCACCGGACAACGTGGCTACACCTTC
j_call: TRBJ1-5; v_call: TRBV19; clone_size: NA; d_call: NA; cdr3_aa: CASSESNQPQHF; cdr3_nt: TGTGCCAGTAGTGAGAGCAATCAGCCCCAGCATTTT
j_call: TRBJ1-1; v_call: TRBV28; clone_size: once; d_call: NA; cdr3_aa: CASSYRAGGSTEAFF; cdr3_nt: TGTGCCAGCAGTTATAGGGCGGGCGGGAGTACTGAAGCTTTCTTT
j_call: TRBJ2-2; v_call: TRBV6-6; clone_size: few; d_call: TRBD2; cdr3_aa: CASSPSGANTGELFF; cdr3_nt: TGTGCCAGCAGCCCTAGCGGCGCGAACACCGGGGAGCTGTTTTTT
j_call: TRBJ1-6; v_call: TRBV6-1; clone_size: NA; d_call: NA; cdr3_aa: CASRPQRGGSPLHF; cdr3_nt: TGTGCCAGCAGACCCCAGCGGGGAGGGTCACCCCTCCACTTT
j_call: TRBJ1-1; v_call: TRBV27; clone_size: NA; d_call: NA; cdr3_aa: CASSPDIPGAEAFF; cdr3_nt: TGTGCCAGCAGTCCGGACATCCCGGGGGCTGAAGCTTTCTTT
j_call: TRBJ2-3; v_call: TRBV12-5; clone_size: few; d_call: TRBD1; cdr3_aa: CASGQGQGTDTQYF; cdr3_nt: TGTGCTAGTGGTCAGGGACAGGGGACAGATACGCAGTATTTT
j_call: TRBJ2-1; v_call: TRBV4-3; clone_size: NA; d_call: NA; cdr3_aa: CASSHQERYYNEQFF; cdr3_nt: TGCGCCAGCAGTCACCAGGAGCGGTACTACAATGAGCAGTTCTTC
j_call: TRBJ1-1; v_call: TRBV10-2; clone_size: NA; d_call: NA; cdr3_aa: CASSVRGETEAFF; cdr3_nt: TGCGCCAGCAGTGTGCGGGGGGAGACTGAAGCTTTCTTT
j_call: TRBJ1-1; v_call: TRBV15; clone_size: NA; d_call: NA; cdr3_aa: CATSRDVAGVTEAFF; cdr3_nt: TGTGCCACCAGCAGAGACGTGGCGGGGGTCACTGAAGCTTTCTTT
j_call: TRBJ2-2; v_call: TRBV5-4; clone_size: NA; d_call: TRBD2; cdr3_aa: CASSQQTPREVAGSTGELFF; cdr3_nt: TGTGCCAGCAGCCAGCAAACCCCTAGAGAAGTAGCGGGGAGCACCGGGGAGCTGTTTTTT
j_call: TRBJ1-1; v_call: TRBV18; clone_size: NA; d_call: NA; cdr3_aa: CASSRKGEQAFF; cdr3_nt: TGTGCCAGCTCACGAAAGGGGGAGCAAGCTTTCTTT
j_call: TRBJ2-7; v_call: TRBV5-1; clone_size: NA; d_call: TRBD1; cdr3_aa: CASSLRQGSMYEQYF; cdr3_nt: TGCGCCAGCAGCTTGAGACAGGGGAGTATGTACGAGCAGTACTTC
j_call: TRBJ1-3; v_call: TRBV9; clone_size: NA; d_call: TRBD1; cdr3_aa: CASSVATGVSGNTIYF; cdr3_nt: TGTGCCAGCAGCGTAGCTACAGGGGTCTCTGGAAACACCATATATTTT
j_call: TRBJ1-4; v_call: TRBV13; clone_size: few; d_call: NA; cdr3_aa: CASSLQGGDEKLFF; cdr3_nt: TGTGCCAGCAGCTTACAAGGGGGAGACGAAAAACTGTTTTTT
j_call: TRBJ1-2; v_call: TRBV7-3; clone_size: once; d_call: TRBD1; cdr3_aa: CASRATGGDGYTF; cdr3_nt: TGTGCCAGCAGGGCGACAGGGGGTGACGGCTACACCTTC
j_call: TRBJ2-1; v_call: TRBV15; clone_size: NA; d_call: TRBD1; cdr3_aa: CATSRARTGIKNEQFF; cdr3_nt: TGTGCCACCAGCAGAGCCCGGACAGGTATTAAGAATGAGCAGTTCTTC
j_call: TRBJ2-5; v_call: TRBV4-2; clone_size: NA; d_call: NA; cdr3_aa: CASGSRGLGETQYF; cdr3_nt: TGTGCCAGCGGCTCTCGGGGGTTAGGAGAGACCCAGTACTTC